Sequencing of this TCR beta chain was carried out in a study of vaccination and CD4 T cells after COVID-19. Regarding this clonotype: Its target is unknown.

Treatment given: approximately 10-day PBMC culture with coronavirus spike peptide pools or control peptides (ViraFEST assay). Sequence data for DNA of cultured CD4+ T cells were generated by the Oncomine TCR Beta short-read assay. Cultured CD4+ T cells were the source of extracted genomic DNA. A single record per CDR3 protein comes from TCRdb applying MiXCR to the PCR reads. The sample lists about 18,000 distinct CDR3 sequences; around 70% were seen once. The length of the CDR3 is 16 residues. Germline assignment: CDR1 MNHNS and CDR2 SASEGT. V was trimmed by 5 bases and J by 2 bases, leaving 17 bases between them.

Sequences were obtained from CD4+ T cells from blood, cultured in vitro. The origin of this receptor is a human donor who had recovered from COVID-19. This rearrangement joins TRBV6-1 to TRBJ2-3; possible D gene TRBD1, 6 bases. CDR3 DNA: TGTGCCAGCAGTACCAACAGGGCCCAATTCACAGATACGCAGTATTTT. It yields the protein CASSTNRAQFTDTQYF.